This is a list of T cell receptor beta chains from one sample in a study of CD8 T cells in Susac syndrome. MiXCR, applied by TCRdb to the immunoSEQ multiplex PCR reads, yields one record per CDR3 protein. The sample shows about 180,000 distinct CDR3 sequences, 90% to 97% of them seen only once. Specimen: CD4+ T cells from PBMCs. The receptor source for this set is a human donor with multiple sclerosis. CDR3s include the opening cysteine and the closing phenylalanine or tryptophan.

TRBV20-1	CSARVPGRYGYTF
TRBV6-6	CASTKGDASYEQYF
TRBV6-6	CASSYRDRYTDTQYF
TRBV5-6	CASTTGTDTQYF
TRBV6-6	CASTIGGPYEQYF
TRBV6-2/TRBV6-3	CASTDGGGGSPLHF
TRBV9	CASSVAASGGAHEQFF
TRBV7-9	CATEGQLNTEAFF
TRBV7-2	CASSSTGYTGELFF
TRBV5-6	CASSSGTSTDTQYF
TRBV5-1	CASSLDPSRGTEAFF
TRBV14	CASSQEGALDEKLFF
TRBV5-1	CASSLVGSQRELFF
TRBV27	CASRLQGAGEKLFF
TRBV19	CASSRLDPTDTQYF
TRBV18	CASSPDRGSGSYNEQFF
TRBV6-2/TRBV6-3	CASHKIANQPQHF
TRBV20-1	CSARDRVRGTEAFF
TRBV29-1	CSVSRDRPYEQYF
TRBV25-1	CASSDSTGPRRYF
TRBV7-2	CASGRDRGSEQYF
TRBV27	CASRLLDRDNEKLFF
TRBV20-1	CSARGTSGLQETQYF
TRBV7-9	CASSRDGRDTQYF
TRBV12-3/TRBV12-4	CASSFFWGFRNTGELFF
TRBV5-1	CASSFGTALDGELFF
TRBV27	CASSSRTGMPDTQYF
TRBV12-3/TRBV12-4	CASSFYAEDTQYF
TRBV30	CAWSEKARLDEQYF
TRBV20-1	CSARDARKSDSYNSPLHF
TRBV27	CASSLYRGANYGYTF
TRBV5-4	CASSQHVMETQYF
TRBV29-1	CSVEPPRGRATDTQYF
TRBV4-3	CASSWAQDQPQHF
TRBV14	CASSHLRLSEQFF
TRBV30	CAWDRGAKTEQFF
TRBV5-1	CASSLGGDYGYTF
TRBV14	CASSRAEGPAEAFF
TRBV20-1	CSARVPGWDQPQHF
TRBV11-2	CASSPQPADTQYF
TRBV29-1	CSVAGGVVDTQYF
TRBV30	CAWSSRTNTEAFF
TRBV20-1	CSARDPQSDRGSSPLHF
TRBV30	CAWTNFDNYGYTF
TRBV4-3	CASSHRNTGTSPYEQYF
TRBV7-2	CASSYSGGYYNEQFF
TRBV7-2	CASSPPGVLSGANVLTF